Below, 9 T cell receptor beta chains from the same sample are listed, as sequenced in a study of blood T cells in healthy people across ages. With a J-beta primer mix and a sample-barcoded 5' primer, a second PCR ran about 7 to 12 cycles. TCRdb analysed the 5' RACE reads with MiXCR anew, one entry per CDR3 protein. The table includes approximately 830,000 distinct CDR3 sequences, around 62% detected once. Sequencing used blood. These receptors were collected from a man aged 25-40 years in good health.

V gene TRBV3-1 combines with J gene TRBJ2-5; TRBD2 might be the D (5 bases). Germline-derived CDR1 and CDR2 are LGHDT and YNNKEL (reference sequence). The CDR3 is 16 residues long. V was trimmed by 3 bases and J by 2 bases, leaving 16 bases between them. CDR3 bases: TGTGCCAGCAGCCAGTATGTTAGGAGAGGGCAAGAGACCCAGTACTTC. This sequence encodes CASSQYVRRGQETQYF.

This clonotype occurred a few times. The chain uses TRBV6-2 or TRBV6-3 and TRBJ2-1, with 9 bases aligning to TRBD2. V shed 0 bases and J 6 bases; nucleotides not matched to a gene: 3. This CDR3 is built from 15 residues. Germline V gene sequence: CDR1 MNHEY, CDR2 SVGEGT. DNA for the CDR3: TGTGCCAGCAGTTACTCGCGGGGGGGCCTCAATGAGCAGTTCTTC. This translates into CASSYSRGGLNEQFF.

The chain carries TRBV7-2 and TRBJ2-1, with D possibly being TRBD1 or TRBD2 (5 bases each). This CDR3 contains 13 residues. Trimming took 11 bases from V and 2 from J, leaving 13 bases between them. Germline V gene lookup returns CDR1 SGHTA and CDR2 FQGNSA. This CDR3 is CARGDVTYNEQFF. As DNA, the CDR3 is TGTGCCCGAGGGGATGTAACCTACAATGAGCAGTTCTTC.

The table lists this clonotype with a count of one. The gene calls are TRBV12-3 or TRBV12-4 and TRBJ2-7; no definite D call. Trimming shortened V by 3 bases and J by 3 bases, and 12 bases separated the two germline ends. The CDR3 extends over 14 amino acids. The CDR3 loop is CASSFGSDVYEQYF. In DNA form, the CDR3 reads TGTGCCAGCAGTTTTGGCTCAGATGTCTACGAGCAGTACTTC.

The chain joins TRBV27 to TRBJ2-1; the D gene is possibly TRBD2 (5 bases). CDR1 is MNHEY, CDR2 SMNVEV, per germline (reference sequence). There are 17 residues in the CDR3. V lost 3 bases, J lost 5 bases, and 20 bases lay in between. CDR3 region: CASSFASGWGDNNEQFF. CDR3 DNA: TGTGCCAGCAGTTTTGCATCTGGGTGGGGAGATAACAATGAGCAGTTCTTC.

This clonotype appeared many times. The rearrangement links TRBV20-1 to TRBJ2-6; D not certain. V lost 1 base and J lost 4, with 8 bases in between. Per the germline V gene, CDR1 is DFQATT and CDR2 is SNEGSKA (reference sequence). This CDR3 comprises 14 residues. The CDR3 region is CSARVNGGANVLTF. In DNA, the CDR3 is TGCAGTGCTAGAGTCAATGGGGGGGCCAACGTCCTGACTTTC.

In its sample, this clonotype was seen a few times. The CDR3 nucleotides read TGCAGCGTCGCCGGTGGATCCGGAAGGGGAAACACCATATATTTT. Its protein product is CSVAGGSGRGNTIYF. The chain employs TRBV29-1 and TRBJ1-3; D is unresolved. The V gene lost 6 bases and the J gene lost 4 bases, with 19 bases spanning the gap. Looked up from germline, CDR1 is SQVTM and CDR2 is ANQGSEA. This CDR3 spans 15 amino acids.

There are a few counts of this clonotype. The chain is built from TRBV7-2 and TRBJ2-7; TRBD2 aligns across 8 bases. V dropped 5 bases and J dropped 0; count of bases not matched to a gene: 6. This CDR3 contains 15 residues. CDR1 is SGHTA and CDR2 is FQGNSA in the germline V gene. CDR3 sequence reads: CASSPTGGGSYEQYF. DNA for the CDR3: TGTGCCAGCAGCCCCACCGGGGGGGGCTCCTACGAGCAGTACTTC.

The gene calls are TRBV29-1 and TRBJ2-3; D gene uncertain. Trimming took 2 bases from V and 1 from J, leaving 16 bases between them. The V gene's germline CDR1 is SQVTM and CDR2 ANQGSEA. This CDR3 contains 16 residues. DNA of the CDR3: TGCAGCGTTGAATTCCCTACGGTGGGTGGCACAGATACGCAGTATTTT. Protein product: CSVEFPTVGGTDTQYF.